This T cell receptor (beta chain) was recorded in a study of T cells in Graves' hyperthyroidism and ophthalmopathy. General observations from the study: The blood repertoire included most of the expanded thyroid clonotypes above 0.001.

After removal of 3 bases from V and 3 bases from J, the junction contained 5 bases not matched to a gene. This CDR3 is built from 13 residues. Germline V CDR1 and CDR2: DFQATT, SNEGSKA (reference sequence). The diagnostic basis comprised clinical symptoms, serum thyroxine and TRAb, thyroid ultrasound and orbital computed tomography. This clonotype was recorded at least ten times. Its matching antigen is unknown. Researchers amplified the TCR beta CDR3 regions from RNA transcripts. The HTBI primer set served for first-round RT-PCR of the TCR CDR3. MiXCR, run by TCRdb on the multiplex PCR reads, gives a single entry per CDR3 protein. The sample lists more than 40,000 distinct CDR3 sequences, around half seen once, with around 32% in the top ten.

The source material was peripheral blood or thyroid tissue (not recorded which). The origin of this receptor is a woman aged 45 to 65 with Graves' hyperthyroidism. The chain joins TRBV20-1 to TRBJ2-7, with TRBD2 matching over 7 bases. The CDR3 region is CSASKREGYEQYF. The CDR3 DNA sequence: TGCAGTGCTAGTAAGCGGGAAGGCTACGAGCAGTACTTC.